The 6 T cell receptor beta chains below all came from one sample that was sequenced in a study of Graves' ophthalmopathy and Graves' hyperthyroidism. CDR3 regions of TCR beta were amplified from RNA transcripts. Scientists carried out first-round RT-PCR using HTBI primers and then a second-round multiplex PCR. A single record per CDR3 protein comes from TCRdb applying MiXCR to the multiplex PCR reads. Among hundreds of thousands of distinct CDR3 sequences listed, approximately 21% were seen once. Sequences were obtained from peripheral blood. All receptors derive from a woman aged 18-29 years with stable Graves' hyperthyroidism. Some clones in this sample may be carry-over from other donors' samples.

V and J are TRBV5-1 and TRBJ1-2, with 8 bases identical to TRBD1. V was pared by 0 bases and J by 3 bases, with 7 bases of the junction left unmatched. The V gene's germline CDR1 is SGHRS and CDR2 YFSETQ. CDR3 length equals 16 residues. The CDR3 nucleotides read TGCGCCAGCAGCTTGGCCAGGGGGCCGACCTACTATGGCTACACCTTC. Translating gives CASSLARGPTYYGYTF.

This clonotype occurred many times. The chain carries TRBV12-3 or TRBV12-4 and TRBJ2-7; 7 bases match TRBD2. The CDR3 has 14 amino acids. Trimming at V came to 5 bases and at J to 2 bases, leaving 6 bases not matched to a gene. This CDR3 is CASSPSGQTYEQYF. The CDR3 DNA is TGTGCCAGCAGTCCTAGCGGACAAACCTACGAGCAGTACTTC.

This clonotype has ten or more counts. The rearrangement joins TRBV5-1 to TRBJ1-1, with D perhaps matching TRBD1 (5 bases). Germline CDR1 and CDR2: SGHRS and YFSETQ. V was shortened by 0 bases and J by 5 bases, with 14 bases between the two germline ends. The length of the CDR3 is 15 residues. CDR3 region: CASSLEDRGGTEAFF. DNA of the CDR3: TGCGCCAGCAGCTTGGAAGATAGGGGTGGAACTGAAGCTTTCTTT.

This clonotype was seen at least ten times. The CDR3 ends on some other residue instead of the conserved phenylalanine or tryptophan, so this is likely a read error. The DNA is omitted, as the CDR3 cannot be located on it reliably, and the CDR3 follows TCRdb's listing. V usage is TRBV2 and J usage is TRBJ2-7. The CDR3 totals 10 residues, both ends included. Germline-derived CDR1 and CDR2 are SNHLY and FYNNEI. The CDR3 region is CASSEMGRDL.

This clonotype was seen repeatedly, ten times or more. V and J are TRBV2 and TRBJ2-7; 7 bases are a match to TRBD1. The CDR3 runs to 15 residues. J lost 2 bases, V lost 3 bases, and 7 bases had no gene match. In germline, CDR1 is SNHLY, CDR2 FYNNEI. The CDR3 bases are TGTGCCAGCAGTGAGGGGCAGGGGGTAACCTACGAGCAGTACTTC. The encoded protein is CASSEGQGVTYEQYF.

This clonotype was recorded at least ten times. The chain is built from TRBV6-1 and TRBJ1-5; possibly TRBD1 for D (5 bases). This CDR3 contains 13 residues. V lost 8 bases and J lost 3, with 11 bases in between. In germline, CDR1 is MNHNS, CDR2 SASEGT. CDR3 region: CASEDRVNQPQHF. For the CDR3, the DNA is TGTGCCAGCGAAGACAGAGTCAATCAGCCCCAGCATTTT.